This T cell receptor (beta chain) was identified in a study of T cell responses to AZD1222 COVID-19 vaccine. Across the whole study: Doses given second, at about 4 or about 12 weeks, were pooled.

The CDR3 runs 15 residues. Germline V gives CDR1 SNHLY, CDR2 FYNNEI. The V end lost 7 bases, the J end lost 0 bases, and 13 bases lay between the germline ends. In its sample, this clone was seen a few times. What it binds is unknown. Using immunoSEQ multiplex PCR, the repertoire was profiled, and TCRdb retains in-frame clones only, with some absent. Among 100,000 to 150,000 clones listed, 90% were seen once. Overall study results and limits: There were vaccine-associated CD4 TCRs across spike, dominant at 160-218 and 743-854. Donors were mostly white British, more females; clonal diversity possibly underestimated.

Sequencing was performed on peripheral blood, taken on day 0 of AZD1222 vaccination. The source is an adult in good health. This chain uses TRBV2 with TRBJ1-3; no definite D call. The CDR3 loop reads CASTRGVVSGNTIYF. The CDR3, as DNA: TGTGCCAGCACCCGCGGAGTCGTCTCTGGAAACACCATATATTTT.